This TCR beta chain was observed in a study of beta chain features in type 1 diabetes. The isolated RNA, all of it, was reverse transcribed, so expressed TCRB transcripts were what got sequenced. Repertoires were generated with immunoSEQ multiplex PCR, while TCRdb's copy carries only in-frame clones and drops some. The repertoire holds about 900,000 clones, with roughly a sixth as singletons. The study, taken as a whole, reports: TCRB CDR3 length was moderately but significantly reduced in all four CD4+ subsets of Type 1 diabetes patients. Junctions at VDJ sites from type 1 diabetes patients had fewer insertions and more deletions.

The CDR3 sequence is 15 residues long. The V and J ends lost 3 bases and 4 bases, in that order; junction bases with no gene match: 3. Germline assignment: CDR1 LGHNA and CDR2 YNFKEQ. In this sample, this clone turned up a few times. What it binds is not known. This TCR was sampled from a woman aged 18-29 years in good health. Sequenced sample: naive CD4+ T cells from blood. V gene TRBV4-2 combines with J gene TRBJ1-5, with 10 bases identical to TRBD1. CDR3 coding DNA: TGTGCCAGCAGCCAGGGACAGGGGTATAATCAGCCCCAGCATTTT. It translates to CASSQGQGYNQPQHF.